This is a list of T cell receptor beta chains from one sample in a study of memory CD4+ T cells and cytomegalovirus serostatus. Clones were sequenced by immunoSEQ multiplex PCR, and TCRdb holds only the in-frame ones, with some missing. The profile covers 50,000 or so clones, with 65% to 85% appearing a single time and less than 2.5% taken by the ten largest. Sequences were obtained from memory CD4+ T cells from blood. These receptors all stem from an adult in good health and CMV-seropositive. Both conserved end residues are part of each CDR3. A D gene is named only where the DNA matches it firmly. For some rows the clone size is stated as once, few or many, or as a class when expanded; others skip it.

d_gene	abundance	v_gene	j_gene	CDR3aa	CDR3nt
-	-	TRBV5-6	TRBJ2-7	CASSYNYRVGEQYF	TGTGCCAGCAGCTACAATTACAGGGTTGGTGAGCAGTACTTC
-	-	TRBV19	TRBJ1-5	CASRGGQWGQPQHF	TGTGCCAGTAGGGGAGGACAGTGGGGCCAGCCCCAGCATTTT
-	-	TRBV11-2	TRBJ2-3	CASSPQGNPTTDTQYF	TGTGCCAGCAGCCCCCAGGGGAATCCCACCACAGATACGCAGTATTTT
TRBD2	-	TRBV6-5	TRBJ2-7	CASSYSAGGSYEQYF	TGTGCCAGCAGTTACTCAGCGGGAGGCTCCTACGAGCAGTACTTC
-	-	TRBV7-9	TRBJ2-7	CASSTSGVFFYEQYF	TGTGCCAGCAGCACCTCGGGAGTCTTCTTCTACGAGCAGTACTTC
-	-	TRBV28	TRBJ1-4	CASTPSWRTNEKLFF	TGTGCCAGCACCCCAAGTTGGAGAACTAATGAAAAACTGTTTTTT
TRBD2	few	TRBV28	TRBJ2-7	CASSPFRAGGAYEQYF	TGTGCCAGCAGTCCCTTTAGGGCGGGGGGGGCCTACGAGCAGTACTTC
TRBD1	-	TRBV7-2	TRBJ1-6	CASSPRTGDNSPLHF	TGTGCCAGCAGTCCAAGGACAGGGGACAATTCACCCCTCCACTTT
TRBD1	-	TRBV18	TRBJ2-7	CASSPGDRIRYEQYF	TGTGCCAGCTCACCGGGGGACAGGATTAGGTACGAGCAGTACTTC
-	-	TRBV18	TRBJ2-1	CASSLTQDNEQFF	TGTGCCAGCTCATTAACTCAAGACAATGAGCAGTTCTTC
-	-	TRBV6-6	TRBJ1-2	CASSYRGQSGHYGYTF	TGTGCCAGCAGTTACAGAGGGCAGTCGGGGCACTATGGCTACACCTTC
-	-	TRBV27	TRBJ2-5	CASSTYGQETQYF	TGTGCCAGCAGTACATACGGCCAAGAGACCCAGTACTTC
TRBD2	few	TRBV7-2	TRBJ2-1	CASSLAASGRAGQFF	TGTGCCAGCAGCTTAGCTGCTAGCGGGAGGGCCGGGCAGTTCTTC
TRBD2	-	TRBV18	TRBJ2-5	CASSPSGRGLIETQYF	TGTGCCAGCTCACCTAGCGGGAGAGGGTTAATAGAGACCCAGTACTTC
-	-	TRBV29-1	TRBJ2-7	CSVGISDEQYF	TGCAGCGTGGGAATAAGCGACGAGCAGTACTTC
TRBD1	-	TRBV5-1	TRBJ1-2	CASSRDRELYGYTF	TGCGCCAGCAGCAGGGACAGGGAGCTCTATGGCTACACCTTC
-	-	TRBV25-1	TRBJ1-1	CASSVSYTEAFF	TGTGCCAGCAGTGTGTCTTACACTGAAGCTTTCTTT
-	-	TRBV7-9	TRBJ2-7	CASSREFKGPYEQYF	TGTGCCAGCAGCCGGGAGTTCAAAGGGCCCTACGAGCAGTACTTC
TRBD1	-	TRBV7-9	TRBJ2-7	CASSRGQGGYEQYF	TGTGCCAGCAGCCGAGGACAGGGTGGGTACGAGCAGTACTTC
-	-	TRBV6-6	TRBJ1-5	CASSFRNINGNQPQHF	TGTGCCAGCAGTTTCCGGAACATTAATGGCAATCAGCCCCAGCATTTT
-	-	TRBV7-2	TRBJ1-1	CASSSPSLNTEAFF	TGTGCCAGCAGCTCCCCCAGCCTGAACACTGAAGCTTTCTTT
TRBD1	-	TRBV19	TRBJ2-1	CASSMRDRVNEQFF	TGTGCCAGTAGTATGCGGGACAGGGTTAATGAGCAGTTCTTC